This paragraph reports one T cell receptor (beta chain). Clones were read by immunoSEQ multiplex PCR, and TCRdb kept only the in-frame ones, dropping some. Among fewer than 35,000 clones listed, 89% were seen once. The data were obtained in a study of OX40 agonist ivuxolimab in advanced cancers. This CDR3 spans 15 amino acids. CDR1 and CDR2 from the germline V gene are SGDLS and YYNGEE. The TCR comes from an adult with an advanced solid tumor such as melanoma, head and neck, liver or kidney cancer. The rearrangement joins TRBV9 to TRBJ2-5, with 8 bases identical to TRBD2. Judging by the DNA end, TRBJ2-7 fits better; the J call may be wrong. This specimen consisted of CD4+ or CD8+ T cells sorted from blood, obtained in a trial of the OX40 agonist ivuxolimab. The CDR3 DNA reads TGTGCCAGCAGCCCCACTAGCGGCCCATCCTACGAGCAGTACTTC. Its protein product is CASSPTSGPSYEQYF.